Listed below are T cell receptor beta chains from one sample, sequenced in a study of blood T cell repertoires in COVID-19. Data came from immunoSEQ multiplex PCR; TCRdb stores just in-frame clones and leaves some out. The data show about 76,000 clones, 88% seen once. The material sequenced was peripheral blood. The source of these receptors is a man in his forties or fifties with active COVID-19. CDR3s include the opening cysteine and the closing phenylalanine or tryptophan. The D gene is left open where the match is weak. Not every row has a clone size; where given, it reads once, few, many or a size class.

size,D,J,V,DNA,CDR3
NA,NA,TRBJ1-3,TRBV10-2,TGCGCCAGCAGGGGCCCCTCTGGAAACACCATATATTTT,CASRGPSGNTIYF
NA,NA,TRBJ2-3,TRBV7-2,TGTGCCAGCAGCTTAGTATCTACAGATACGCAGTATTTT,CASSLVSTDTQYF
NA,NA,TRBJ1-4,TRBV7-9,TGTGCCAGCAGCCGCGCGGGGTCTAATGAAAAACTGTTTTTT,CASSRAGSNEKLFF
NA,NA,TRBJ2-3,TRBV2,TGTGCCAGCAGGATCGGGAAGGGAGTTAGCACAGATACGCAGTATTTT,CASRIGKGVSTDTQYF
NA,NA,TRBJ1-2,TRBV30,TGTGCCTGGAGCCCGACCGGGACAACTTATGGCTACACCTTC,CAWSPTGTTYGYTF
NA,NA,TRBJ2-7,TRBV20-1,TGCAGTGCTAAGAACAGCGAGCAGTACTTC,CSAKNSEQYF
NA,NA,TRBJ1-2,TRBV7-8,TGTGCCAGCAGGAAAGTTGTGACTACACATGGTGGCTACACCTTC,CASRKVVTTHGGYTF
NA,NA,TRBJ2-3,TRBV7-2,TGTGCCAGCAGCTTAGGCAGGGTAGTTACTAGCACAGATACGCAGTATTTT,CASSLGRVVTSTDTQYF
NA,NA,TRBJ1-5,TRBV5-6,TGTGCCAGCAGCTCCTGGGGGGTGGGCAATCAGCCCCAGCATTTT,CASSSWGVGNQPQHF
NA,NA,TRBJ2-1,TRBV7-2,TGTGCCAGCAGCTTCGGGTTAGGGGCCGGGTCCTACAATGAGCAGTTCTTC,CASSFGLGAGSYNEQFF
NA,NA,TRBJ1-2,TRBV5-3,TGTGCCGGCCGAAGGGGGTCTAACGGCTACACCTTC,CAGRRGSNGYTF
NA,TRBD1,TRBJ2-7,TRBV6-2/TRBV6-3,TGTGCCAGCAGTGCCTGGGGGACAGGGGACTACGAGCAGTACTTC,CASSAWGTGDYEQYF
NA,TRBD1,TRBJ2-7,TRBV5-1,TGCGCCAGCAGGCTCGGACAGGGGGTGTTCTACGAGCAGTACTTC,CASRLGQGVFYEQYF
NA,TRBD2,TRBJ2-1,TRBV7-2,TGTGCCAGCAGCCCCCGAGCTAGCGGGTTTACCTACAATGAGCAGTTCTTC,CASSPRASGFTYNEQFF
NA,NA,TRBJ2-3,TRBV7-2,TGTGCCAGCAGCGCCCGAAGGGGACTGGCTAGCACAGATACGCAGTATTTT,CASSARRGLASTDTQYF
NA,TRBD2,TRBJ2-5,TRBV7-7,TGTGCTAGCAGCCCGGGACTAGCGGGGAAAGAGACCCAGTACTTC,CASSPGLAGKETQYF
NA,NA,TRBJ2-7,TRBV5-8,TGTGCCAGCAGCGAGGGCGGCCGTACCTACGAGCAGTACTTC,CASSEGGRTYEQYF
NA,TRBD1,TRBJ1-4,TRBV11-2,TGTGCCAGCAGCTTGACAGGGGGGGTGGGTGAAAAACTGTTTTTT,CASSLTGGVGEKLFF
once,TRBD2,TRBJ2-2,TRBV7-8,TGTGCCAGCAGCGTCATAGCGGGGAGGAACACCGGGGAGCTGTTTTTT,CASSVIAGRNTGELFF
NA,TRBD2,TRBJ2-3,TRBV4-1,TGCGCCAGCAGCCAAGGGGGTCAGCGGGAGAGCACAGATACGCAGTATTTT,CASSQGGQRESTDTQYF
NA,TRBD2,TRBJ2-2,TRBV11-3,TGTGCCAGCAGCTTAGGTCAAACTAGCGACCACACCGGGGAGCTGTTTTTT,CASSLGQTSDHTGELFF
NA,NA,TRBJ1-1,TRBV19,TGTGCCAGTAGTATTAGGAGGGGACGCGACGTGGGGAACACTGAAGCTTTCTTT,CASSIRRGRDVGNTEAFF
NA,NA,TRBJ2-5,TRBV5-5,TGTGCCAGCTACAGCCGCATCACGGAGACCCAGTACTTC,CASYSRITETQYF
NA,NA,TRBJ2-7,TRBV7-2,TGTGCCAGCAGCCCGAAGGGCGGGATACTGTACGAGCAGTACTTC,CASSPKGGILYEQYF
once,TRBD1,TRBJ1-2,TRBV19,TGTGCCAGTAGCCGACGAGGACAGGGGTATGGCTACACCTTC,CASSRRGQGYGYTF
few,NA,TRBJ1-5,TRBV27,TGTGCCAGCAGCCGGGAGGGTCAACAGCCCCAGCATTTT,CASSREGQQPQHF
NA,NA,TRBJ2-7,TRBV7-6,TGTGCCAGCAGCGCCGTGACAGGAAACTACGAGCAGTACTTC,CASSAVTGNYEQYF
NA,TRBD1,TRBJ2-2,TRBV29-1,TGCAGCGTCCGGGACAGGGGTATAACCGGGGAGCTGTTTTTT,CSVRDRGITGELFF
few,TRBD2,TRBJ2-2,TRBV5-4,TGTGCCAGCAGCTTAGGCCGCGGGGGGCAAAACACCGGGGAGCTGTTTTTT,CASSLGRGGQNTGELFF
NA,TRBD2,TRBJ2-3,TRBV7-9,TGTGCCAGCAGCTTAGCGACTAGCGTACGCACAGATACGCAGTATTTT,CASSLATSVRTDTQYF
NA,TRBD1,TRBJ2-3,TRBV9,TGTGCCAGCAGCGCCAGATTGTGGACAGGGTCTATACCAGATACGCAGTATTTT,CASSARLWTGSIPDTQYF
NA,NA,TRBJ1-5,TRBV6-2/TRBV6-3,TGTGCCAGCAGTCCACAGGGCTTGGAGCCCCAGCATTTT,CASSPQGLEPQHF
once,TRBD1,TRBJ2-6,TRBV6-1,TGTGCCAGCAGTGACAAGGGACAGGGGTCTGGGGCCAACGTCCTGACTTTC,CASSDKGQGSGANVLTF
NA,TRBD2,TRBJ2-1,TRBV7-2,TGTGCCAGCAGCTTTTCGACTAGCGGGGGGGCGGGATACAATGAGCAGTTCTTC,CASSFSTSGGAGYNEQFF
NA,NA,TRBJ2-7,TRBV5-4,TGTGCCAGCAGCTCCGGCGGAGGGAGGTCCTACGAGCAGTACTTC,CASSSGGGRSYEQYF
NA,NA,TRBJ1-2,TRBV6-5,TGTGCCAGCAGTTACTCGCGAAACGGGAGGGGCTACACCTTC,CASSYSRNGRGYTF
NA,TRBD2,TRBJ2-7,TRBV28,TGTGCCAGCAGCCGGGGGGGCTACGAGCAGTACTTC,CASSRGGYEQYF
NA,NA,TRBJ1-3,TRBV7-9,TGTGCCAGCAGCGGTGAGGACAGCCGCTCTGGAAACACCATATATTTT,CASSGEDSRSGNTIYF
NA,TRBD1,TRBJ2-2,TRBV7-2,TGTGCCAGCGGACAGGGGAGCTCCGGGGAGCTGTTTTTT,CASGQGSSGELFF
few,TRBD2,TRBJ2-5,TRBV5-4,TGTGCCAGCAGCCACCTAGCGGGAGGGCCGGAGACCCAGTACTTC,CASSHLAGGPETQYF
NA,NA,TRBJ2-1,TRBV18,TGTGCCAGCTCACCGGAGGGCTACAATGAGCAGTTCTTC,CASSPEGYNEQFF
NA,TRBD1,TRBJ2-7,TRBV4-3,TGCGCCAGCAGCCACGCACAGGGGGAGACAGCCTCCTACGAGCAGTACTTC,CASSHAQGETASYEQYF
NA,TRBD2,TRBJ2-7,TRBV5-1,TGCGCCAGCAGCTTAACTAGCGGGCCTAGCTCCTACGAGCAGTACTTC,CASSLTSGPSSYEQYF
NA,NA,TRBJ2-1,TRBV2,TGTGCCAGCAGTGGGGGGGGCAGGCTGAATGAGCAGTTCTTC,CASSGGGRLNEQFF
NA,TRBD2,TRBJ2-3,TRBV9,TGTGCCAGCAGCGTAAGACTAGCGGGGACAGATACGCAGTATTTT,CASSVRLAGTDTQYF
once,TRBD2,TRBJ2-1,TRBV14,TGTGCCAGCAGCCAAGATGGACTAGCGGGAGGGTTCTTC,CASSQDGLAGGFF
once,NA,TRBJ2-6,TRBV6-5,TGTGCCAGCAGTTACGACAGCTCTGGGGCCAACGTCCTGACTTTC,CASSYDSSGANVLTF
NA,NA,TRBJ2-1,TRBV28,TGTGCCAGCAGTTTAACTAGTCGAAACAATGAGCAGTTCTTC,CASSLTSRNNEQFF
NA,NA,TRBJ2-1,TRBV6-2/TRBV6-3,TGTGCCAGCAGTTACACGGACTCCCGTGAGCAGTTCTTC,CASSYTDSREQFF
many,TRBD1,TRBJ2-1,TRBV28,TGTGCCAGCAGTTTATTCGGACAGGGGTCCAACAATGAGCAGTTCTTC,CASSLFGQGSNNEQFF
NA,NA,TRBJ1-5,TRBV4-3,TGCGCCAGCAGCCAAGGGGGCCCCAGGGGCAATCAGCCCCAGCATTTT,CASSQGGPRGNQPQHF
once,TRBD1,TRBJ1-2,TRBV6-5,TGTGCCAGCAGGGACAGGGAGACCTATGGCTACACCTTC,CASRDRETYGYTF
NA,TRBD1,TRBJ2-5,TRBV25-1,TGTGCCAGCAGTGAAAGTCCAGGGGGAGAGACCCAGTACTTC,CASSESPGGETQYF
NA,TRBD2,TRBJ2-1,TRBV7-3,TGTGCCAGCTGCCCTAGCGGGAGAGGGGCTCCGTTCTTC,CASCPSGRGAPFF
NA,NA,TRBJ1-2,TRBV19,TGTGCATCACTTGGACAGACCCACTATGGCTACACCTTC,CASLGQTHYGYTF
NA,TRBD1,TRBJ2-7,TRBV19,TGTGCCAGTAGTAGCACGACAGGGTGGTGGTACGAGCAGTACTTC,CASSSTTGWWYEQYF
NA,NA,TRBJ2-7,TRBV28,TGTGCCAGCAGCCCTTCTAGCAGGGCGGGAAACGAGCAGTACTTC,CASSPSSRAGNEQYF
NA,NA,TRBJ1-1,TRBV7-9,TGTGCCAGCAGCTTACAGGGGCGGAACACTGAAGCTTTCTTT,CASSLQGRNTEAFF